One sample yielded the 31 T cell receptor beta chains listed below, sequenced in a study of cytomegalovirus exposure and HLA in healthy donors. The study ran its PCR with 60 Vbeta and 13 Jbeta primers. Here immunoSEQ multiplex PCR was the method, and the copy in TCRdb shows in-frame clones only, minus some. The sample contains nearly 80,000 clones, 79% of which appear only once. The sequencing input was PBMCs. Receptors were obtained from a woman between 35 and 50 years old in good health and CMV-seropositive.

As DNA, the CDR3 is TGTGCCAGCAGCTTAGAGGGGCCCGGGGAGCTGTTTTTT. Translated, it gives CASSLEGPGELFF. The chain has TRBV7-8 and TRBJ2-2, with D possibly TRBD1 on 5 matching bases. Trimming took 1 base from V and 6 from J, leaving 6 bases between them. This CDR3 comprises 13 residues. From germline, CDR1 is SGHVS and CDR2 FQNEAQ.

This clone was recorded once. J is TRBJ1-2 and V is TRBV9, with a weak D call TRBD1 (6 bases). Germline V gene sequence: CDR1 SGDLS, CDR2 YYNGEE. The CDR3 has 15 residues. V was cut by 4 bases and J by 8 bases, with 21 bases left in between. CDR3 loop: CASSPPNRAVGGYTF. CDR3 DNA sequence: TGTGCCAGCAGCCCCCCGAACAGGGCGGTTGGCGGCTACACCTTC.

The chain's CDR3 is CASQGHSSYNEQFF. The CDR3 nucleotides are TGTGCCAGTCAGGGACACAGCTCCTACAATGAGCAGTTCTTC. V is TRBV2 and J is TRBJ2-1; possible D gene TRBD1, 6 bases. Germline CDR1 is SNHLY and CDR2 is FYNNEI. Trimming pared 9 bases from V and 0 bases from J, leaving 12 bases between. The CDR3 spans 14 residues.

This clone was counted between two and nine times. V gene TRBV5-6 combines with J gene TRBJ1-2, with 7 bases lining up with TRBD1. V was pared by 2 bases and J by 7 bases, with 11 bases of the junction left unmatched. The germline V gene has CDR1 SGHDT and CDR2 YYEEEE. The CDR3 sequence is 15 residues long. In DNA form, the CDR3 reads TGTGCCAGCAGCTTAAACCAGGGGGTAGAGGGTGGCTACACCTTC. It translates to CASSLNQGVEGGYTF.

The chain employs TRBV4-1 and TRBJ2-3; tentatively, D is TRBD2 (6 bases). CDR1 is MGHRA, CDR2 YSYEKL, per germline. V was cut by 2 bases and J by 4 bases, with 10 bases left in between. This CDR3 spans 14 amino acids. The CDR3 region is CASSQSGPADTQYF. Here the CDR3 DNA reads TGCGCCAGCAGCCAAAGCGGGCCGGCAGATACGCAGTATTTT.

The rearrangement uses TRBV7-9 and TRBJ2-5; D remains unclear. The CDR3 runs 13 residues. Deletions cut 2 bases from V and 2 bases from J, with 6 bases between. Germline loops: CDR1 SEHNR, CDR2 FQNEAQ (reference sequence). CDR3 loop: CASSLTEQETQYF. In nucleotides, the CDR3 is TGTGCCAGCAGCTTAACAGAACAAGAGACCCAGTACTTC.

The chain combines TRBV6-1 with TRBJ2-2, with unresolved D. V was cut by 1 base and J by 0 bases, with 9 bases left in between. CDR3 length: 16 residues. Germline V CDR1 and CDR2: MNHNS, SASEGT. CDR3 in DNA: TGTGCCAGCAGTGAAGTCTGGGCCCCGAACACCGGGGAGCTGTTTTTT. Protein: CASSEVWAPNTGELFF.

This rearrangement joins TRBV30 to TRBJ2-5, with a possible D match to TRBD1 (6 bases). Near its end, the DNA agrees better with TRBJ2-7, so the J call may be wrong. The germline V gene has CDR1 GTSNPN and CDR2 SVGIG (reference sequence). The CDR3 has 14 residues. The CDR3 DNA sequence: TGTGCCTGGAGTGTAATGGGGGCTGTAGACGAGCAGTACTTC. It specifies CAWSVMGAVDEQYF.

The CDR3 protein is CASSTSFNTGELFF. CDR3 DNA: TGTGCCAGCAGTACATCATTCAACACCGGGGAGCTGTTTTTT. The chain employs TRBV6-1 and TRBJ2-2; D remains unclear. CDR1 and CDR2 from the germline V gene are MNHNS and SASEGT. This CDR3 has 14 residues. Trimming shortened V by 5 bases and J by 2 bases, and 9 bases separated the two germline ends.

J is TRBJ1-2 and V is TRBV7-2; D possibly corresponds to TRBD1 (5 bases). This CDR3 has 14 amino acids. Germline values: CDR1 SGHTA, CDR2 FQGNSA. Trimming pared 5 bases from V and 5 bases from J, leaving 15 bases between. The CDR3 DNA is TGTGCCAGCAGCCCCTCTAGGGGCGCTTATGGCTACACCTTC. Translated, it gives CASSPSRGAYGYTF.

The rearrangement uses TRBV2 and TRBJ2-4; TRBD1 matches 9 bases. Per the germline V gene, CDR1 is SNHLY and CDR2 is FYNNEI. J lost 4 bases, V lost 4 bases, and 5 bases had no gene match. The CDR3 is 15 residues long. The CDR3 sequence: CASSVRTGEKNIQYF. CDR3 nucleotides: TGTGCCAGCAGTGTTAGGACAGGGGAAAAAAACATTCAGTACTTC.

This sequence joins TRBV5-8 and TRBJ2-3; D unresolved. Trimming removed 1 base at V and 1 base at J, with 13 bases between. Germline CDR1 reads SGHTS; CDR2 reads YDEGEE. This CDR3 region has 16 residues. CDR3 coding DNA: TGTGCCAGCAGCTTGACAGCATCCTTCGGCACAGATACGCAGTATTTT. It is translated as CASSLTASFGTDTQYF.

The chain carries TRBV28 and TRBJ2-3; TRBD2 agrees at 7 bases. The CDR3 covers 15 residues. J was trimmed by 0 bases and V by 4 bases; bases with no gene match: 4. CDR1 and CDR2 (germline): MDHEN, SYDVKM. CDR3 sequence (DNA): TGTGCCAGCAGTTCCGGACTAGAAAGCACAGATACGCAGTATTTT. This codes for CASSSGLESTDTQYF.

The chain is built from TRBV6-1 and TRBJ1-1, with D maybe TRBD1 (6 bases). CDR1 MNHNS and CDR2 SASEGT come from the germline V gene. V was trimmed by 10 bases and J by 8 bases, leaving 23 bases between them. The CDR3 is 14 residues long. CDR3 residues: CAIRVVLGAGEAFF. As DNA, the CDR3 is TGTGCCATCAGGGTGGTGTTGGGGGCTGGGGAAGCTTTCTTT.

The chain combines TRBV28 with TRBJ2-5; 9 bases align to TRBD1. The CDR3 is 15 residues long. Trimming removed 5 bases from V and 2 bases from J; junction bases left unmatched: 6. Germline V lookup: CDR1 MDHEN, CDR2 SYDVKM. The CDR3 region has the DNA TGTGCCAGCAGTAAAGCGACAGGGGGGCAAGAGACCCAGTACTTC. This encodes CASSKATGGQETQYF.

The chain carries TRBV9 and TRBJ1-2, with 12 bases that match TRBD1. CDR1 is SGDLS, CDR2 YYNGEE, per germline. CDR3 length: 16 amino acids. J gave up 5 bases and V 3 bases, and 8 bases lay outside the gene matches. CDR3 nucleotide sequence: TGTGCCAGCAGCGCCGGGACAGGGGGCCCCCAATATGGCTACACCTTC. Its protein is CASSAGTGGPQYGYTF. Filled out from reference TRBV9 and TRBJ1-2, the complete variable domain reads DSGVTQTPKHLITATGQRVTLRCSPRSGDLSVYWYQQSLDQGLQFLIQYYNGEERAKGNILERFSAQQFPDLHSELNLSSLELGDSALYFCASSAGTGGPQYGYTFGSGTRLTVV.

The rearrangement links TRBV30 to TRBJ2-7; 10 nucleotides match TRBD2. Germline-derived CDR1 and CDR2 are GTSNPN and SVGIG (reference sequence). V trimming: 0 bases; J trimming: 3 bases; junction bases outside the gene matches: 11. The CDR3 has 17 residues. The CDR3 sequence is CAWSVALAGAFLYEQYF. CDR3 nucleotide sequence: TGTGCCTGGAGTGTAGCGCTAGCGGGGGCCTTCCTCTACGAGCAGTACTTC.

This clone was observed once. The chain employs TRBV30 and TRBJ2-2; possible D gene TRBD1, 6 bases. Trimming took 5 bases from V and 4 from J, leaving 14 bases between them. The CDR3 is made up of 14 amino acids. Looked up from germline, CDR1 is GTSNPN and CDR2 is SVGIG (reference sequence). The CDR3, as DNA: TGTGCCTGGCAGGGGAACGGATTCACCGGGGAGCTGTTTTTT. Amino acids: CAWQGNGFTGELFF.

The chain combines TRBV30 with TRBJ1-3; 8 positions match TRBD1. Per the germline V gene, CDR1 is GTSNPN and CDR2 is SVGIG (reference sequence). V gave up 4 bases and J gave up 2 bases; unmatched junction bases: 1. The CDR3 is made up of 13 amino acids. The CDR3 protein is CAWKQGAGNTIYF. DNA of the CDR3: TGTGCCTGGAAACAGGGGGCTGGAAACACCATATATTTT.

This chain connects TRBV28 to TRBJ1-1, with 8 bases aligning to TRBD1. J gave up 1 base and V 1 base, and 5 bases lay outside the gene matches. This CDR3 is built from 16 residues. Germline V CDR1 and CDR2: MDHEN, SYDVKM. CDR3 residues: CASSLLSGTGNTEAFF. In DNA form, the CDR3 reads TGTGCCAGCAGTTTATTGTCGGGGACAGGGAACACTGAAGCTTTCTTT.

The chain links TRBV29-1 to TRBJ2-7; D is ambiguous. The CDR3 consists of 15 residues. The germline V gene encodes CDR1 SQVTM and CDR2 ANQGSEA. Trimming removed 1 base at V and 2 bases at J, with 15 bases between. CDR3 amino acids: CSVEGFWRPPYEQYF. The CDR3 DNA sequence: TGCAGCGTTGAAGGTTTCTGGCGGCCCCCCTACGAGCAGTACTTC.

The chain recombines TRBV7-9 with TRBJ2-1; possible D gene TRBD2, 5 bases. Trimming removed 2 bases at V and 6 bases at J, with 14 bases between. The length of the CDR3 is 15 residues. Germline CDR1 and CDR2: SEHNR and FQNEAQ (reference sequence). In DNA, the CDR3 is TGTGCCAGCAGCTTACCGGACCCACGGGGCAATGAGCAGTTCTTC. Residues: CASSLPDPRGNEQFF.

This chain links TRBV27 with TRBJ2-7; tentative D call: TRBD2 (7 bases). Trimming pared 10 bases from V and 0 bases from J, leaving 13 bases between. This CDR3 is 13 amino acids long. Germline loops: CDR1 MNHEY, CDR2 SMNVEV (reference sequence). The CDR3 region is CATLRGASYEQYF. The CDR3 coding sequence is TGTGCCACCCTCCGGGGGGCCTCCTACGAGCAGTACTTC.

The sample holds one count of this clone. The chain employs TRBV7-2 and TRBJ2-1; D not resolved. Germline values: CDR1 SGHTA, CDR2 FQGNSA. This CDR3 contains 13 residues. Trimming removed 5 bases from V and 6 bases from J, with 11 bases in between. CDR3 sequence: CASSRLEFNEQFF. CDR3 in DNA: TGTGCCAGCAGCCGCCTAGAATTCAATGAGCAGTTCTTC.

V gene TRBV30 combines with J gene TRBJ1-1; D is perhaps TRBD1 (5 bases). The CDR3 contains 15 residues. V was pared by 2 bases and J by 1 base, with 14 bases between. Germline V gene lookup returns CDR1 GTSNPN and CDR2 SVGIG (reference sequence). The CDR3 DNA reads as TGTGCCTGGAGTTCTTGGGGGGGTTCGAACACTGAAGCTTTCTTT. It translates to CAWSSWGGSNTEAFF. Combining the CDR3 with reference TRBV30 and TRBJ1-1 gives the whole variable domain SQTIHQWPATLVQPVGSPLSLECTVEGTSNPNLYWYRQAAGRGLQLLFYSVGIGQISSEVPQNLSASRPQDRQFILSSKKLLLSDSGFYLCAWSSWGGSNTEAFFGQGTRLTVV.

The chain joins TRBV5-1 to TRBJ2-2; the match to TRBD2 covers 12 bases. The length of the CDR3 is 18 residues. Germline V gene sequence: CDR1 SGHRS, CDR2 YFSETQ. The junction had 8 bases not matched to a gene; V was cut back by 0 bases and J by 5 bases. The CDR3 region is CASSLEASGGAGTGELFF. CDR3 sequence (DNA): TGCGCCAGCAGCTTGGAGGCTAGCGGGGGGGCCGGAACCGGGGAGCTGTTTTTT.

The chain joins TRBV2 to TRBJ2-1, with 11 bases that match TRBD2. Germline loops: CDR1 SNHLY, CDR2 FYNNEI. V shed 5 bases, J shed 10 bases, and the junction held 13 bases outside the gene matches. This CDR3 region has 16 residues. DNA of the CDR3: TGTGCCAGCAGTCCGCTCGGACTAGCGGGCCTTGGAGAGCAGTTCTTC. Amino acid sequence: CASSPLGLAGLGEQFF.

The V call is TRBV7-2, the J call TRBJ2-1; D is possibly TRBD2 (5 bases). Between the trimmed V and J ends, which lost 5 bases and 1 base, there was a span of 15 bases. This CDR3 has 16 amino acids. The germline V gene encodes CDR1 SGHTA and CDR2 FQGNSA. The CDR3 nucleotides read TGTGCCAGCAGCGTGTCTAGCATCCCGTCCTACAATGAGCAGTTCTTC. Protein sequence: CASSVSSIPSYNEQFF.

The V and J genes are TRBV5-6 and TRBJ2-1, with D possibly being TRBD1 (5 bases). The CDR3 totals 13 residues. Germline V lookup: CDR1 SGHDT, CDR2 YYEEEE. Trimming stripped 5 bases from V and 2 bases from J, with 8 bases between. CDR3 sequence (DNA): TGTGCCAGCAGTTGGGGCACCTACAATGAGCAGTTCTTC. Its translation is CASSWGTYNEQFF.

The chain uses TRBV29-1 and TRBJ2-1; 7 bases agree with TRBD2. The V gene's germline CDR1 is SQVTM and CDR2 ANQGSEA. V dropped 5 bases and J dropped 6; count of bases not matched to a gene: 4. The CDR3 extends over 12 amino acids. This CDR3 is CSVWEGGNEQFF. The CDR3 nucleotides read TGCAGCGTTTGGGAGGGAGGCAATGAGCAGTTCTTC.

The chain employs TRBV5-1 and TRBJ2-7, with TRBD1 as a possible D gene (6 bases). The germline V gene encodes CDR1 SGHRS and CDR2 YFSETQ. V lost 2 bases and J 6 bases, leaving 9 bases between the germline ends. The CDR3 consists of 12 residues. The CDR3 DNA is TGCGCCAGCAGCTTAGGGACAAGCGAGCAGTACTTC. Its translation: CASSLGTSEQYF.